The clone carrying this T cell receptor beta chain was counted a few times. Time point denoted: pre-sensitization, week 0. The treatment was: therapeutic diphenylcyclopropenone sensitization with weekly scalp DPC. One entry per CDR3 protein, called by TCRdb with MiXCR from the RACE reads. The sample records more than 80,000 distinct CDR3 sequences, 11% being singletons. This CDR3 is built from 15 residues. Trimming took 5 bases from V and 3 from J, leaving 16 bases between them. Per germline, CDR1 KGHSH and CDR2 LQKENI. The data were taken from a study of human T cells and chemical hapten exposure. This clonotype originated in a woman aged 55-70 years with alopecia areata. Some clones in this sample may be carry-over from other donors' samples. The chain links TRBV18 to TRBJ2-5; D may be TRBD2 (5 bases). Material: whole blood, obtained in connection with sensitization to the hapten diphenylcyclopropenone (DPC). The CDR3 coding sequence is TGTGCCAGCTCAATAACTACCGGGATGAAAGAGACCCAGTACTTC. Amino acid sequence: CASSITTGMKETQYF. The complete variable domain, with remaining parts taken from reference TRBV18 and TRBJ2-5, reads NAGVMQNPRHLVRRRGQEARLRCSPMKGHSHVYWYRQLPEEGLKFMVYLQKENIIDESGMPKERFSAEFPKEGPSILRIQQVVRGDSAAYFCASSITTGMKETQYFGPGTRLLVL.